Presented here are 32 T cell receptor beta chains from one specimen sequenced in a study of graft-versus-host responses after intestinal transplantation. TCRdb's copy holds only in-frame clones and misses some; the assay was immunoSEQ multiplex PCR. The table includes 40,000 to 55,000 clones, 90% to 95% detected once. Sequenced here: PBMCs, sampled 524 days after transplant. Receptor source: a human patient who received an intestinal transplant, so some T cells may come from the graft donor.

CDR3 in amino acids: CASSHRSGTTDTQYF. The CDR3, as DNA: TGCGCCAGCAGCCACCGTAGCGGGACCACAGATACGCAGTATTTT. The chain links TRBV4-3 to TRBJ2-3, with 8 bases matching TRBD2. Germline CDR1 and CDR2: LGHNA and YSLEER. V shed 3 bases, J shed 2 bases, and the junction held 4 bases outside the gene matches. The CDR3 consists of 15 residues.

The chain couples TRBV27 to TRBJ2-5, with 7 bases fitting TRBD1. V lost 4 bases, J lost 2 bases, and 1 base stayed unmatched. Germline lookup yields CDR1 MNHEY and CDR2 SMNVEV (reference sequence). The CDR3 has 13 residues. The CDR3 region is CASSSGQQETQYF. DNA for the CDR3: TGTGCCAGCAGTTCGGGACAGCAAGAGACCCAGTACTTC.

The chain couples TRBV30 to TRBJ2-5; 11 nucleotides agree with TRBD1. The V gene's germline CDR1 is GTSNPN and CDR2 SVGIG (reference sequence). The J segment lost 10 bases and the V segment lost 2 bases, leaving 6 bases of the junction unmatched. The CDR3 sequence is 13 residues long. CDR3 nucleotides: TGTGCCTGGAGTTTTTGGGACAGGGGGGACCAGTACTTC. As protein: CAWSFWDRGDQYF.

The rearrangement joins TRBV9 to TRBJ2-1, with 11 bases identical to TRBD2. CDR1 and CDR2 (germline): SGDLS, YYNGEE. CDR3 length: 16 amino acids. The V and J ends lost 0 bases and 4 bases, in that order; junction bases with no gene match: 3. The CDR3 spells CASSVAGTSGYNEQFF. DNA of the CDR3: TGTGCCAGCAGCGTAGCTGGGACTAGCGGATACAATGAGCAGTTCTTC.

The chain joins TRBV28 to TRBJ2-5; D unresolved. The ends were cut back, 5 bases at V and 3 bases at J, with 10 bases in the middle. The CDR3 has 13 residues. CDR1 is MDHEN and CDR2 is SYDVKM in the germline V gene. CDR3 loop: CASSDSLEETQYF. The CDR3 region has the DNA TGTGCCAGCAGTGATAGCCTAGAAGAGACCCAGTACTTC.

The chain couples TRBV4-1 to TRBJ2-6, with D perhaps matching TRBD1 (6 bases). The CDR3 covers 18 residues. The V gene's germline CDR1 is MGHRA and CDR2 YSYEKL. Trimming removed 4 bases at V and 0 bases at J, with 16 bases between. The CDR3 DNA reads as TGCGCCAGCAGCCTGACGGACAGTCAATTCTCTGGGGCCAACGTCCTGACTTTC. Its translation: CASSLTDSQFSGANVLTF.

In this sample, this clone turned up once. The chain is built from TRBV6-5 and TRBJ1-2; D unresolved. V lost 7 bases to trimming and J lost 7 bases, with 19 bases between them. CDR1 is MNHEY and CDR2 is SVGAGI in the germline V gene. CDR3 length: 14 residues. As DNA, the CDR3 is TGTGCCAGCATAGACCCTTCTCGGCTCTCTGGCTACACCTTC. Translating gives CASIDPSRLSGYTF.

The sample holds a few counts of this clone. The chain joins TRBV7-8 to TRBJ1-1; 7 bases are a match to TRBD1. Germline V CDR1 and CDR2: SGHVS, FQNEAQ. The CDR3 contains 16 residues. J gave up 1 base and V 1 base, and 6 bases lay outside the gene matches. The CDR3 here is CASSLGLDRANTEAFF. Written as DNA, the CDR3 is TGTGCCAGCAGCTTAGGACTCGACAGGGCGAACACTGAAGCTTTCTTT.

The gene calls are TRBV28 and TRBJ2-5; 9 bases align to TRBD1. The CDR3 has 14 amino acids. CDR1 MDHEN and CDR2 SYDVKM come from the germline V gene. The V and J ends lost 6 bases and 4 bases, in that order; junction bases with no gene match: 6. The CDR3 DNA sequence: TGTGCCAGCAGCGATTCGGACAGGGGAGAGACCCAGTACTTC. Translating it yields CASSDSDRGETQYF.

This clone was detected once. This chain uses TRBV5-5 with TRBJ2-7; no clear D gene. The CDR3 is 13 amino acids. Trimming stripped 2 bases from V and 3 bases from J, with 9 bases between. Germline values: CDR1 SGHKS, CDR2 YYEKEE (reference sequence). CDR3 nucleotide sequence: TGTGCCAGCAGCTTCGGACGGCACTACGAGCAGTACTTC. The encoded protein is CASSFGRHYEQYF. Complete variable domain (other parts from reference TRBV5-5 and TRBJ2-7): DAGVTQSPTHLIKTRGQQVTLRCSPISGHKSVSWYQQVLGQGPQFIFQYYEKEERGRGNFPDRFSARQFPNYSSELNVNALLLGDSALYLCASSFGRHYEQYFGPGTRLTVT.

A few counts support this clone. This same CDR3 is encoded by further DNA sequences in the sample. The chain couples TRBV4-1 to TRBJ1-4; D possibly corresponds to TRBD1 (5 bases). This CDR3 has 16 amino acids. The V end lost 5 bases, the J end lost 4 bases, and 17 bases lay between the germline ends. From germline, CDR1 is MGHRA and CDR2 YSYEKL. The chain's CDR3 is CASSIKTDPLNEKLFF. As DNA, the CDR3 is TGCGCCAGCAGCATAAAGACAGATCCCCTTAATGAAAAACTGTTTTTT.

The chain joins TRBV5-1 to TRBJ1-2, with unresolved D. V was pared by 1 base and J by 4 bases, with 8 bases between. The germline V gene encodes CDR1 SGHRS and CDR2 YFSETQ. This CDR3 is built from 13 residues. DNA of the CDR3: TGCGCCAGCAGCTTGAGGCCCACCTATGGCTACACCTTC. This translates into CASSLRPTYGYTF.

The chain has TRBV28 and TRBJ2-2, with D uncertain. V lost 3 bases and J 4 bases, leaving 3 bases between the germline ends. This CDR3 spans 12 amino acids. Germline CDR1 is MDHEN and CDR2 is SYDVKM. The CDR3 region is CASSLFTGELFF. CDR3 DNA sequence: TGTGCCAGCAGTTTGTTCACCGGGGAGCTGTTTTTT.

V gene TRBV29-1 combines with J gene TRBJ2-5, with 7 bases identical to TRBD2. Germline CDR1 is SQVTM and CDR2 is ANQGSEA. The CDR3 has 11 residues. V was pared by 5 bases and J by 5 bases, with 2 bases of the junction left unmatched. Here the CDR3 reads CSVWEGETQYF. Written as DNA, the CDR3 is TGCAGCGTTTGGGAGGGCGAGACCCAGTACTTC. The whole variable domain, remainder taken from reference TRBV29-1 and TRBJ2-5, is SAVISQKPSRDICQRGTSLTIQCQVDSQVTMMFWYRQQPGQSLTLIATANQGSEATYESGFVIDKFPISRPNLTFSTLTVSNMSPEDSSIYLCSVWEGETQYFGPGTRLLVL.

The genes are TRBV28 and TRBJ2-7, with D possibly matching TRBD1 (5 bases). Trimming took off 3 bases at V and 2 bases at J, with 8 bases between the two ends. Per germline, CDR1 MDHEN and CDR2 SYDVKM. The CDR3 totals 13 residues. This chain's CDR3 is CASSFGHPYEQYF. The DNA for the CDR3 is TGTGCCAGCAGTTTCGGACATCCCTACGAGCAGTACTTC.

This clone occurred a few times. The chain couples TRBV9 to TRBJ2-3; D remains ambiguous. V was pared by 6 bases and J by 5 bases, with 19 bases between. The CDR3 contains 15 residues. The germline CDR1 and CDR2 sequences are SGDLS and YYNGEE. The CDR3 DNA is TGTGCCAGCACGCTAAAGGGCTCCTTAATAGATACGCAGTATTTT. It yields the protein CASTLKGSLIDTQYF. Full variable domain (missing parts from reference TRBV9 and TRBJ2-3): DSGVTQTPKHLITATGQRVTLRCSPRSGDLSVYWYQQSLDQGLQFLIQYYNGEERAKGNILERFSAQQFPDLHSELNLSSLELGDSALYFCASTLKGSLIDTQYFGPGTRLTVL.

V usage is TRBV18 and J usage is TRBJ2-5; D gene unclear. Deletions cut 3 bases from V and 4 bases from J, with 9 bases between. The CDR3 extends over 13 amino acids. CDR1 and CDR2 from the germline V gene are KGHSH and LQKENI. The CDR3 loop reads CASSPIRAETQYF. CDR3 nucleotide sequence: TGTGCCAGCTCACCGATCCGGGCAGAGACCCAGTACTTC.

The chain is built from TRBV10-3 and TRBJ1-1; tentatively, D is TRBD1 (5 bases). The CDR3 is 15 residues long. Germline CDR1 is ENHRY and CDR2 is SYGVKD. Trimming took 4 bases from V and 0 from J, leaving 12 bases between them. CDR3: CAISVGRLLNTEAFF. As DNA, the CDR3 is TGTGCCATCAGTGTGGGACGGCTTTTGAACACTGAAGCTTTCTTT.

This clone turned up a few times. J is TRBJ1-5 and V is TRBV19, with TRBD1 matching over 8 bases. Germline-derived CDR1 and CDR2 are LNHDA and SQIVND (reference sequence). The ends lost 4 bases at V and 2 bases at J; junction bases unmatched: 7. The CDR3 extends over 16 amino acids. The CDR3, as DNA: TGTGCCAGTAGTACCCGGACAGGGAAGGGCAATCAGCCCCAGCATTTT. Protein sequence: CASSTRTGKGNQPQHF.

This clone was observed a single time. The J gene is TRBJ2-7, the V gene TRBV29-1; D may be TRBD1 (6 bases). This CDR3 region has 13 residues. Germline values: CDR1 SQVTM, CDR2 ANQGSEA. CDR3: CSALGQGSYEQYF. The CDR3 region has the DNA TGCAGTGCCTTAGGGCAGGGGTCCTACGAGCAGTACTTC.

In its sample, this clone was seen once. CDR3 DNA: TGTGCCAGCAGGTTCTTTGGATCCGCGACTAAATACAATGAGCAGTTCTTC. It specifies CASRFFGSATKYNEQFF. The V gene is TRBV28, the J gene TRBJ2-1; possibly TRBD2 for D (5 bases). Trimming took off 6 bases at V and 4 bases at J, with 22 bases between the two ends. CDR3 size: 17 residues. CDR1 is MDHEN, CDR2 SYDVKM, per germline.

The chain employs TRBV12-1 and TRBJ2-7; the DNA was not used to check the table's D call, TRBD1. TRBV12-1 constitutes a pseudogene. CDR3 size: 17 residues. The CDR3 spells CASSFAALRQGKDEQYF. In DNA form, the CDR3 reads TGTGCCAGCAGCTTTGCGGCTTTAAGACAGGGAAAGGACGAGCAGTACTTC.

V is TRBV5-1 and J is TRBJ2-7, with 7 bases aligning to TRBD1. Trimming at V came to 5 bases and at J to 5 bases, leaving 7 bases not matched to a gene. The CDR3 extends over 13 amino acids. The germline CDR1 and CDR2 sequences are SGHRS and YFSETQ. In DNA form, the CDR3 reads TGCGCCAGCAGTTATTACACAGGGGACGAGCAGTACTTC. Its protein product is CASSYYTGDEQYF.

The rearrangement uses TRBV19 and TRBJ2-5, with 10 bases lining up with TRBD1. CDR1 and CDR2 (germline): LNHDA, SQIVND (reference sequence). The CDR3 sequence is 14 residues long. Trimming took 5 bases from V and 4 from J; bases not matched to a gene: 4. Written as DNA, the CDR3 is TGTGCCAGTAGTCTGGGACAGGGGAGAGAGACCCAGTACTTC. This sequence encodes CASSLGQGRETQYF.

This clone has just a few counts. The V and J genes are TRBV5-3 and TRBJ1-5; 11 bases map to TRBD1. TRBV5-3 is an open reading frame, and its role is uncertain. CDR3 size: 16 residues. After removal of 2 bases from V and 3 bases from J, the junction contained 4 bases not matched to a gene. The CDR3 DNA reads as TGTGCCAGAAGCTTCCGGGACAGGGGGTACAATCAGCCCCAGCATTTT. It specifies CARSFRDRGYNQPQHF.

The sample holds a few counts of this clone. The chain has TRBV5-1 and TRBJ2-3, with TRBD2 identical over 12 bases. Germline V gene data show CDR1 as SGHRS and CDR2 as YFSETQ. Germline trimming cut 5 bases from V and 4 bases from J; bases unmatched to any gene: 2. The CDR3 loop spans 14 amino acids. The CDR3: CASRLAGGPDTQYF. The CDR3 bases are TGCGCCAGCAGGCTAGCGGGAGGGCCAGATACGCAGTATTTT.

V usage is TRBV19 and J usage is TRBJ2-7; 9 bases line up with TRBD2. After removal of 0 bases from V and 7 bases from J, the junction contained 7 bases not matched to a gene. Per germline, CDR1 LNHDA and CDR2 SQIVND (reference sequence). This CDR3 spans 15 amino acids. This chain's CDR3 is CASSIDSGRAREQYF. The CDR3 DNA reads TGTGCCAGTAGTATAGATAGCGGGAGAGCGCGGGAGCAGTACTTC.

The chain has TRBV19 and TRBJ2-4, with D possibly being TRBD1 (6 bases). Germline CDR1 reads LNHDA; CDR2 reads SQIVND (reference sequence). Trimming removed 2 bases from V and 0 bases from J, with 14 bases in between. The CDR3 is 17 residues long. This CDR3 reads CASSIYSGVVAKNIQYF. As DNA, the CDR3 is TGTGCCAGTAGTATATACTCAGGGGTGGTAGCCAAAAACATTCAGTACTTC.

J is TRBJ1-1 and V is TRBV2; TRBD1 aligns across 9 bases. The V gene end was trimmed by 6 bases and the J gene end by 5 bases; junction bases not matched to a gene: 4. The CDR3 contains 13 residues. Per germline, CDR1 SNHLY and CDR2 FYNNEI. Here the CDR3 DNA reads TGTGCCAGCAGACAGGGGGCGGAGACTGAAGCTTTCTTT. Its protein product is CASRQGAETEAFF.

This clone was found once. The chain couples TRBV6-6 to TRBJ1-1; D possibly corresponds to TRBD1 (6 bases). In germline, CDR1 is MNHNY, CDR2 SVGAGI (reference sequence). Trimming cost V 5 bases and J 3 bases, with 16 bases left between them. The CDR3 has 15 residues. The CDR3 region is CASSQHDRSYTEAFF. CDR3 bases: TGTGCCAGCAGTCAACACGACAGGTCCTACACTGAAGCTTTCTTT.

The V call is TRBV30, the J call TRBJ1-2; 10 nucleotides match TRBD1. CDR3 size: 15 residues. Germline CDR1 reads GTSNPN; CDR2 reads SVGIG (reference sequence). V gave up 5 bases and J gave up 4 bases; unmatched junction bases: 10. This CDR3 reads CAWDSGTGVLYGYTF. The CDR3 DNA is TGTGCCTGGGACTCCGGGACAGGGGTCCTCTATGGCTACACCTTC.

J is TRBJ2-3 and V is TRBV2; D is unresolved. V was clipped by 6 bases and J by 2 bases, with 12 bases between them. Germline-derived CDR1 and CDR2 are SNHLY and FYNNEI. CDR3 length equals 14 residues. CDR3 protein: CASSPLTPTDTQYF. The CDR3 region has the DNA TGTGCCAGCAGCCCCCTCACACCCACAGATACGCAGTATTTT.